These 23 T cell receptor beta chains originate from one sample sequenced in a study of neoadjuvant nivolumab and ipilimumab in lung cancer. Produced via immunoSEQ multiplex PCR; TCRdb's table is partial and in-frame only. Here the sample spans about 18,000 clones, 75% to 90% being singletons. Source: peripheral blood, taken before neoadjuvant nivolumab, alone or with ipilimumab. The receptors were sampled from an adult with non-small cell lung cancer.

The CDR3 here is CASSPQTGDGVYGYTF. The CDR3, as DNA: TGTGCCAGCTCACCACAGACAGGGGATGGAGTTTATGGCTACACCTTC. The chain recombines TRBV18 with TRBJ1-2; 8 nucleotides line up with TRBD1. CDR1 and CDR2 (germline): KGHSH, LQKENI. The CDR3 totals 16 residues. V was clipped by 1 base and J by 5 bases; unmatched bases: 9.

The rearrangement uses TRBV7-2 and TRBJ1-5; D gene ambiguous. V lost 1 base and J 0 bases, leaving 7 bases between the germline ends. From germline, CDR1 is SGHTA and CDR2 FQGNSA. The CDR3 runs to 15 residues. CDR3 in DNA: TGTGCCAGCAGCTTAGAGGGAAATAGCAATCAGCCCCAGCATTTT. Encoded protein: CASSLEGNSNQPQHF.

This clone has just a few counts. V and J are TRBV7-8 and TRBJ2-7; D is ambiguous. The CDR3 is made up of 13 amino acids. Germline V gene sequence: CDR1 SGHVS, CDR2 FQNEAQ. V was clipped by 1 base and J by 3 bases, with 7 bases between them. In DNA, the CDR3 is TGTGCCAGCAGCTTAGGGCTCCTCTACGAGCAGTACTTC. Its protein is CASSLGLLYEQYF. Full variable domain (missing parts from reference TRBV7-8 and TRBJ2-7): GAGVSQSPRYKVAKRGQDVALRCDPISGHVSLFWYQQALGQGPEFLTYFQNEAQLDKSGLPSDRFFAERPEGSVSTLKIQRTQQEDSAVYLCASSLGLLYEQYFGPGTRLTVT.

This chain joins TRBV9 and TRBJ2-3, with D maybe TRBD2 (5 bases). Germline V CDR1 and CDR2: SGDLS, YYNGEE. The V end lost 4 bases, the J end lost 6 bases, and 15 bases lay between the germline ends. The CDR3 spans 14 residues. CDR3 DNA sequence: TGTGCCAGCAGCATAGAGACTACTCCGGATACGCAGTATTTT. Its translation is CASSIETTPDTQYF. The variable domain in full, completed from reference TRBV9 and TRBJ2-3, reads DSGVTQTPKHLITATGQRVTLRCSPRSGDLSVYWYQQSLDQGLQFLIQYYNGEERAKGNILERFSAQQFPDLHSELNLSSLELGDSALYFCASSIETTPDTQYFGPGTRLTVL.

This CDR3 is CASWDRGIEAFF. CDR3 in DNA: TGTGCCAGCTGGGACAGGGGAATAGAAGCTTTCTTT. V and J are TRBV27 and TRBJ1-1; 10 nucleotides line up with TRBD1. The CDR3 is made up of 12 amino acids. The germline gives CDR1 MNHEY, CDR2 SMNVEV (reference sequence). With V trimmed by 8 bases and J by 8 bases, 5 bases remained unmatched.

This chain links TRBV14 with TRBJ2-2, with a possible D match to TRBD1 (5 bases). Germline lookup yields CDR1 SGHDN and CDR2 FVKESK. Trimming stripped 4 bases from V and 7 bases from J, with 10 bases between. The CDR3 is 13 amino acids. The CDR3 region has the DNA TGTGCCAGCAGCCGACAGCGCGGCGGGGAGCTGTTTTTT. Protein: CASSRQRGGELFF.

V and J are TRBV30 and TRBJ2-1; D call uncertain. V dropped 5 bases and J dropped 7 bases, with 12 bases sitting between them. The germline V gene encodes CDR1 GTSNPN and CDR2 SVGIG (reference sequence). The CDR3 extends over 12 amino acids. The CDR3 DNA follows: TGTGCCTGGGCCTCCTGGGCGAATGAGCAGTTCTTC. Its protein is CAWASWANEQFF.

The rearrangement links TRBV5-1 to TRBJ2-1; TRBD2 matches 7 bases. CDR1 is SGHRS, CDR2 YFSETQ, per germline. The CDR3 extends over 16 amino acids. Germline trimming cut 3 bases from V and 0 bases from J; bases unmatched to any gene: 6. CDR3 in amino acids: CASSSGGRASYNEQFF. Written as DNA, the CDR3 is TGCGCCAGCAGCTCGGGAGGAAGGGCCTCCTACAATGAGCAGTTCTTC.

This clone was counted once. The CDR3: CASTGGYEQYF. Written as DNA, the CDR3 is TGTGCCAGTACAGGGGGCTACGAGCAGTACTTC. The J gene is TRBJ2-7, the V gene TRBV6-5, with TRBD1 matching 8 bases. After removal of 9 bases from V and 3 bases from J, the junction contained 1 base not matched to a gene. CDR3 length equals 11 residues. Germline CDR1 MNHEY, CDR2 SVGAGI.

The chain joins TRBV5-1 to TRBJ2-7; 12 bases match TRBD1. With 4 bases clipped from V and 5 bases from J, the junction kept 4 bases outside the gene matches. Germline V gives CDR1 SGHRS, CDR2 YFSETQ. The CDR3 extends over 14 amino acids. CDR3 bases: TGCGCCAGCAGCGCGGGACAGGGGGCCCACGAGCAGTACTTC. Its translation: CASSAGQGAHEQYF.

This clone has only a few counts. This chain uses TRBV30 with TRBJ2-7, with TRBD1 matching 8 bases. The germline CDR1 and CDR2 sequences are GTSNPN and SVGIG (reference sequence). This CDR3 has 13 amino acids. V lost 5 bases and J lost 3; bases outside the gene matches: 6. CDR3 sequence: CAWETGENYEQYF. The CDR3, as DNA: TGTGCCTGGGAGACAGGGGAGAACTACGAGCAGTACTTC.

This chain joins TRBV5-1 and TRBJ2-6; D is unresolved. Germline CDR1 and CDR2: SGHRS and YFSETQ. V lost 5 bases and J 0 bases, leaving 3 bases between the germline ends. The CDR3 length is 13 residues. CDR3 nucleotide sequence: TGCGCCAGCAGAACCTCTGGGGCCAACGTCCTGACTTTC. This encodes CASRTSGANVLTF.

This chain uses TRBV11-2 with TRBJ2-3, with 12 positions matching TRBD2. V shed 2 bases, J shed 2 bases, and the junction held 5 bases outside the gene matches. The CDR3 loop spans 17 amino acids. Germline V lookup: CDR1 SGHAT, CDR2 FQNNGV. CDR3 sequence reads: CASSLPGLAGLTDTQYF. The CDR3 nucleotides are TGTGCCAGCAGCTTACCGGGACTAGCGGGCCTCACAGATACGCAGTATTTT.

The chain recombines TRBV9 with TRBJ2-6; no reliable D call. V lost 2 bases to trimming and J lost 0 bases, with 9 bases between them. Per germline, CDR1 SGDLS and CDR2 YYNGEE. This CDR3 is 16 amino acids long. The CDR3 bases are TGTGCCAGCAGCGTCCGAGCCAGCTCTGGGGCCAACGTCCTGACTTTC. It translates to CASSVRASSGANVLTF.

The rearrangement links TRBV5-6 to TRBJ1-5; D is unclear. CDR3 length: 15 amino acids. The V end was cut by 2 bases, the J end by 4 bases, with 13 bases between. Germline-derived CDR1 and CDR2 are SGHDT and YYEEEE. The CDR3 bases are TGTGCCAGCAGCTTCTTTGGGCAGGAGAATCAGCCCCAGCATTTT. Protein product: CASSFFGQENQPQHF.

The chain joins TRBV19 to TRBJ1-2, with D possibly matching TRBD1 (5 bases). V was pared by 0 bases and J by 8 bases, with 16 bases between. The CDR3 length is 15 residues. Germline-derived CDR1 and CDR2 are LNHDA and SQIVND (reference sequence). CDR3 coding DNA: TGTGCCAGTAGTATAGATTGGGCAGGACGACAGGGCTACACCTTC. Protein product: CASSIDWAGRQGYTF.

This clone was picked up one time. The rearrangement uses TRBV7-9 and TRBJ1-2; 9 bases agree with TRBD1. The ends lost 2 bases at V and 0 bases at J; junction bases unmatched: 7. Germline lookup yields CDR1 SEHNR and CDR2 FQNEAQ (reference sequence). This CDR3 is 17 amino acids long. The CDR3 DNA is TGTGCCAGCAGCTTATGGGACAGGGAGGATTCTAACTATGGCTACACCTTC. Protein product: CASSLWDREDSNYGYTF. The complete variable domain, with remaining parts taken from reference TRBV7-9 and TRBJ1-2, reads DTGVSQNPRHKITKRGQNVTFRCDPISEHNRLYWYRQTLGQGPEFLTYFQNEAQLEKSRLLSDRFSAERPKGSFSTLEIQRTEQGDSAMYLCASSLWDREDSNYGYTFGSGTRLTVV.

This chain links TRBV7-2 with TRBJ2-3; the match to TRBD2 covers 7 bases. The germline CDR1 and CDR2 sequences are SGHTA and FQGNSA. The CDR3 runs to 14 residues. V gave up 5 bases and J gave up 3 bases; unmatched junction bases: 5. In DNA, the CDR3 is TGTGCCAGCAGCCCGGGACTACTGACAGATACGCAGTATTTT. It yields the protein CASSPGLLTDTQYF.

V is TRBV6-5 and J is TRBJ1-2; D remains unclear. The V gene's germline CDR1 is MNHEY and CDR2 SVGAGI. V dropped 6 bases and J dropped 8 bases, with 13 bases sitting between them. CDR3 size: 12 residues. The CDR3 region has the DNA TGTGCCAGCAGCCGTGGGGTCGACGGCTACACCTTC. Encoded protein: CASSRGVDGYTF.

V is TRBV18 and J is TRBJ2-1; TRBD2 might be the D (5 bases). Germline V CDR1 and CDR2: KGHSH, LQKENI. CDR3 length: 14 amino acids. Between the trimmed V and J ends, which lost 4 bases and 4 bases, there was a span of 11 bases. The CDR3, as DNA: TGTGCCAGCTCACGGGAGAGTGGGTACAATGAGCAGTTCTTC. It translates to CASSRESGYNEQFF. Together with reference TRBV18 and TRBJ2-1, the CDR3 gives the full variable domain: NAGVMQNPRHLVRRRGQEARLRCSPMKGHSHVYWYRQLPEEGLKFMVYLQKENIIDESGMPKERFSAEFPKEGPSILRIQQVVRGDSAAYFCASSRESGYNEQFFGPGTRLTVL.

The rearrangement uses TRBV7-2 and TRBJ1-5; D is unclear. The V end was cut by 5 bases, the J end by 2 bases, with 16 bases between. CDR3 size: 16 residues. The germline gives CDR1 SGHTA, CDR2 FQGNSA. In DNA form, the CDR3 reads TGTGCCAGCAGCGAAGGAAAGGGCAATGGCAATCAGCCCCAGCATTTT. Amino acid sequence: CASSEGKGNGNQPQHF.

As regards this clone: A junction boundary mismatches the germline segment, possibly from a read error. The J gene is TRBJ2-1, the V gene TRBV7-9, with D perhaps TRBD1 or TRBD2 (5 bases each). This CDR3 is built from 15 residues. Germline V gives CDR1 SEHNR, CDR2 FQNEAQ (reference sequence). CDR3 region: CASRLGDPKKNEQFF. CDR3 DNA sequence: TGTGCCAGCAGATTAGGGGACCCCAAGAAGAATGAGCAGTTCTTC.

The chain links TRBV10-3 to TRBJ2-7; 8 bases are a match to TRBD2. This CDR3 has 13 residues. The V and J ends lost 6 bases and 3 bases, in that order; junction bases with no gene match: 4. Germline CDR1 reads ENHRY; CDR2 reads SYGVKD. CDR3 nucleotide sequence: TGTGCCATCAGCAAAAGCGGGAGCTACGAGCAGTACTTC. This translates into CAISKSGSYEQYF.